These 10 T cell receptor beta chains were sequenced from one sample in a study of blood T cells in healthy people across ages. Primed by a sample-barcoded 5' primer and a J-beta primer mix, a second PCR proceeded for about 7 to 11 cycles. TCRdb ran MiXCR on the 5' RACE reads and lists one entry per CDR3 protein. The sample contains about 800,000 distinct CDR3 sequences, roughly 60% of which appear only once. The sequenced material came from blood. The source of these receptors is a man aged 25 to 40 in good health.

The V gene is TRBV27, the J gene TRBJ2-3, with D possibly matching TRBD2 (5 bases). CDR1 is MNHEY, CDR2 SMNVEV, per germline (reference sequence). The V and J ends lost 5 bases and 2 bases respectively, with 14 bases between them. The CDR3 runs 15 residues. CDR3 DNA sequence: TGTGCCAGCAGTCCCGATGAGGGCCCCACAGATACGCAGTATTTT. Protein sequence: CASSPDEGPTDTQYF.

V and J are TRBV6-5 and TRBJ2-4; D assignment may be TRBD1 or TRBD2 (5 bases each). The length of the CDR3 is 13 residues. Germline CDR1 is MNHEY and CDR2 is SVGAGI. The V end lost 5 bases, the J end lost 13 bases, and 18 bases lay between the germline ends. CDR3 sequence reads: CASSVNHGAEQYF. The CDR3 DNA follows: TGTGCCAGCAGTGTAAACCACGGGGCGGAGCAGTACTTC.

The gene calls are TRBV9 and TRBJ2-1; D not certain. In germline, CDR1 is SGDLS, CDR2 YYNGEE. There are 15 residues in the CDR3. V was clipped by 0 bases and J by 4 bases, with 11 bases between them. The CDR3 sequence: CASSVVDLAYNEQFF. The CDR3 DNA follows: TGTGCCAGCAGCGTAGTCGACTTGGCATACAATGAGCAGTTCTTC.

As concerns this clonotype: Given a much more abundant clone one base away, this may be a read error. The rearrangement links TRBV27 to TRBJ1-2, with D hard to call. Trimming pared 2 bases from V and 5 bases from J, leaving 12 bases between. The CDR3 loop spans 14 amino acids. CDR1 is MNHEY and CDR2 is SMNVEV in the germline V gene (reference sequence). This CDR3 is CASSLDPAGYGYTF. CDR3 bases: TGTGCCAGCAGTTTAGATCCAGCGGGGTATGGCTACACCTTC.

This clonotype has only a few counts. The V and J genes are TRBV9 and TRBJ1-2, with TRBD1 identical over 7 bases. With 2 bases clipped from V and 5 bases from J, the junction kept 3 bases outside the gene matches. This CDR3 has 13 residues. CDR1 is SGDLS, CDR2 YYNGEE, per germline. CDR3 in amino acids: CASSVGQLYGYTF. The CDR3 coding sequence is TGTGCCAGCAGCGTGGGACAGCTTTATGGCTACACCTTC.

The gene calls are TRBV9 and TRBJ2-4, with D unclear. CDR1 is SGDLS, CDR2 YYNGEE, per germline. V was cut by 2 bases and J by 0 bases, with 12 bases left in between. The CDR3 is 16 amino acids. The chain's CDR3 is CASSVHSGLAKNIQYF. The CDR3 DNA is TGTGCCAGCAGCGTTCATTCAGGATTAGCCAAAAACATTCAGTACTTC.

The chain recombines TRBV28 with TRBJ2-2, with no clear D. The CDR3 length is 12 residues. Germline V gene lookup returns CDR1 MDHEN and CDR2 SYDVKM. V lost 7 bases, J lost 4 bases, and 7 bases lay in between. In DNA form, the CDR3 reads TGTGCCAGCAAAGTAGGCACCGGGGAGCTGTTTTTT. It specifies CASKVGTGELFF.

The V call is TRBV15, the J call TRBJ2-2; no reliable D call. This CDR3 region has 15 residues. Germline V CDR1 and CDR2: LNHNV, YYDKDF (reference sequence). V was pared by 0 bases and J by 7 bases, with 12 bases between. The CDR3, as DNA: TGTGCCACCAGCAGAGATCTTAGGACCGTCGGGGAGCTGTTTTTT. Translation: CATSRDLRTVGELFF.

This clonotype was recorded a few times. One junction end does not reproduce the germline sequence, and a read error may be involved. The rearrangement uses TRBV7-7 and TRBJ2-3; no clear D. The CDR3 is 13 residues long. Per germline, CDR1 SSHAT and CDR2 FNYEAQ (reference sequence). This chain's CDR3 is CASSFAEADTQYF. CDR3 nucleotides: TGTGCTAGCAGCTTCGCCGAGGCAGATACGCAGTATTTT.

The chain employs TRBV10-3 and TRBJ2-7; D may be TRBD1 (5 bases). CDR1 ENHRY and CDR2 SYGVKD come from the germline V gene. Trimming removed 5 bases at V and 2 bases at J, with 16 bases between. The length of the CDR3 is 15 residues. The CDR3, as DNA: TGTGCCATCAGTCATCAGGGTAGGGGCCCCTACGAGCAGTACTTC. It encodes CAISHQGRGPYEQYF.